A selection of T cell receptor beta chains follows, all from one sample in a study of technical replicates of blood from several donors. Sequencing used immunoSEQ multiplex PCR; TCRdb keeps in-frame clones, though not all of them. The data show around 50,000 clones, with 80% to 95% seen just once and roughly 3.9% held by the top ten. Sequencing was carried out using PBMCs. These receptors were obtained from a human donor in good health. Some clones in this sample may be carry-over from other donors' samples. Each CDR3 is given with its conserved first and last residue. The order of the fields is clone size, J gene, D gene, V gene, CDR3 DNA, CDR3 protein. The D gene is left open where the match is weak. Clone size is shown for a subset of rows, as once, few, many or a class of expanded clone.

clone size: -
J gene: TRBJ2-7
D gene: -
V gene: TRBV29-1
CDR3 DNA: TGCAGCGTTGCAGAGAGCTCCTACGAGCAGTACTTC
CDR3 protein: CSVAESSYEQYF

clone size: -
J gene: TRBJ2-7
D gene: TRBD1
V gene: TRBV4-1
CDR3 DNA: TGCGCCAGCAGCGAGCAGGGGGCGTCCAGCTACGAGCAGTACTTC
CDR3 protein: CASSEQGASSYEQYF

clone size: -
J gene: TRBJ1-2
D gene: TRBD1
V gene: TRBV27
CDR3 DNA: TGTGCCAGCAGTATCCGGGACAGGGGTTATGGCTACACCTTC
CDR3 protein: CASSIRDRGYGYTF

clone size: -
J gene: TRBJ2-2
D gene: TRBD1
V gene: TRBV7-9
CDR3 DNA: TGTGCCAGCAGCGGACAGGGACCCGGGGAGCTGTTTTTT
CDR3 protein: CASSGQGPGELFF

clone size: -
J gene: TRBJ2-2
D gene: -
V gene: TRBV7-9
CDR3 DNA: TGTGCCAGCAGCTTTGACTCGAACACCGGGGAGCTGTTTTTT
CDR3 protein: CASSFDSNTGELFF

clone size: -
J gene: TRBJ1-3
D gene: -
V gene: TRBV19
CDR3 DNA: TGTGCCAGTAGTATCACCACAGGCAGCTCTGGAAACACCATATATTTT
CDR3 protein: CASSITTGSSGNTIYF

clone size: -
J gene: TRBJ2-7
D gene: TRBD1
V gene: TRBV5-1
CDR3 DNA: TGCGCCAGCAGCTCGGGACAGGAAGCCTACGAGCAGTACTTC
CDR3 protein: CASSSGQEAYEQYF

clone size: -
J gene: TRBJ2-1
D gene: TRBD2
V gene: TRBV4-1
CDR3 DNA: TGCGCCAGCAGCAAGCTAGCGGGGGGGCTCAATGAGCAGTTCTTC
CDR3 protein: CASSKLAGGLNEQFF

clone size: -
J gene: TRBJ1-1
D gene: -
V gene: TRBV7-2
CDR3 DNA: TGTGCCAGCAGCTTTCAGGGGAGTAACACTGAAGCTTTCTTT
CDR3 protein: CASSFQGSNTEAFF

clone size: -
J gene: TRBJ2-3
D gene: -
V gene: TRBV6-5
CDR3 DNA: TGTGCCAGCAGTTCCTACTACGGCACAGATACGCAGTATTTT
CDR3 protein: CASSSYYGTDTQYF

clone size: -
J gene: TRBJ2-1
D gene: -
V gene: TRBV9
CDR3 DNA: TGTGCCAGCAGCGTAGGTCGATTGGACGGGAGCTCCTACAATGAGCAGTTCTTC
CDR3 protein: CASSVGRLDGSSYNEQFF

clone size: -
J gene: TRBJ2-2
D gene: -
V gene: TRBV6-4
CDR3 DNA: TGTGCCAGCAGTGGCCATGGAGACACCGGGGAGCTGTTTTTT
CDR3 protein: CASSGHGDTGELFF

clone size: -
J gene: TRBJ2-1
D gene: TRBD2
V gene: TRBV12-5
CDR3 DNA: TGTGCTAGTGGTCTGCCGGGACTAGCGGATTCTAGCTCCTACAATGAGCAGTTCTTC
CDR3 protein: CASGLPGLADSSSYNEQFF

clone size: once
J gene: TRBJ2-1
D gene: -
V gene: TRBV11-2
CDR3 DNA: TGTGCCAGCAGCTTCGTGTCTCCCTCCTACAATGAGCAGTTCTTC
CDR3 protein: CASSFVSPSYNEQFF

clone size: -
J gene: TRBJ2-2
D gene: -
V gene: TRBV29-1
CDR3 DNA: TGCAGCGTCCGCGCGGGTAACACCGGGGAGCTGTTTTTT
CDR3 protein: CSVRAGNTGELFF

clone size: once
J gene: TRBJ1-1
D gene: -
V gene: TRBV15
CDR3 DNA: TGTGCCACCAGCAGAGACCCGACAGCTGAAGCTTTCTTT
CDR3 protein: CATSRDPTAEAFF

clone size: -
J gene: TRBJ2-3
D gene: -
V gene: TRBV7-2
CDR3 DNA: TGTGCCAGCAGCCTAGGTGCCAACTCAGATACGCAGTATTTT
CDR3 protein: CASSLGANSDTQYF

clone size: -
J gene: TRBJ1-5
D gene: -
V gene: TRBV19
CDR3 DNA: TGTGCCAGTAGTATATTTGCGGGACTAGGAGTTGATCAGCCCCAGCATTTT
CDR3 protein: CASSIFAGLGVDQPQHF

clone size: -
J gene: TRBJ2-6
D gene: -
V gene: TRBV4-3
CDR3 DNA: TGCGCCAGCAGCCAGATCGGGGGGACAGGGGCCAACGTCCTGACTTTC
CDR3 protein: CASSQIGGTGANVLTF

clone size: -
J gene: TRBJ1-2
D gene: -
V gene: TRBV5-1
CDR3 DNA: TGCGCCAGCAGCCTTGCTGGGCAGGGCTACTATGGCTACACCTTC
CDR3 protein: CASSLAGQGYYGYTF

clone size: -
J gene: TRBJ1-1
D gene: -
V gene: TRBV2
CDR3 DNA: TGTGCCAGCAGGAGGACAGATAAAGCTTTCTTT
CDR3 protein: CASRRTDKAFF

clone size: -
J gene: TRBJ1-1
D gene: -
V gene: TRBV6-4
CDR3 DNA: TGTGCCAGCAGTGACTCTGAAGGGGGTTCTGAAGCTTTCTTT
CDR3 protein: CASSDSEGGSEAFF

clone size: -
J gene: TRBJ2-3
D gene: -
V gene: TRBV27
CDR3 DNA: TGTGCCAGCAGAAAACAGGGTACTAGCACAGATACGCAGTATTTT
CDR3 protein: CASRKQGTSTDTQYF

clone size: -
J gene: TRBJ2-1
D gene: -
V gene: TRBV7-2
CDR3 DNA: TGTGCCAGCAGCTTAACCGGGGGAGTTGACAATGAGCAGTTCTTC
CDR3 protein: CASSLTGGVDNEQFF

clone size: few
J gene: TRBJ2-7
D gene: TRBD2
V gene: TRBV7-9
CDR3 DNA: TGTGCCAGCAGCTTAGGTGGGTGGCGGGGGAGCTCCTACGAGCAGTACTTC
CDR3 protein: CASSLGGWRGSSYEQYF

clone size: few
J gene: TRBJ2-1
D gene: TRBD2
V gene: TRBV5-1
CDR3 DNA: TGCGCCAGCAGCTCCAGCGGGGGGTACAATGAGCAGTTCTTC
CDR3 protein: CASSSSGGYNEQFF

clone size: -
J gene: TRBJ1-4
D gene: -
V gene: TRBV10-3
CDR3 DNA: TGTGCCATCAGTGATCTGGGGGCTAGTAGAAATGAAAAACTGTTTTTT
CDR3 protein: CAISDLGASRNEKLFF

clone size: -
J gene: TRBJ2-1
D gene: TRBD2
V gene: TRBV30
CDR3 DNA: TGTGCCTGGAGGGCCCTGGCGGGGGGCTACAATGAGCAGTTCTTC
CDR3 protein: CAWRALAGGYNEQFF

clone size: -
J gene: TRBJ2-4
D gene: -
V gene: TRBV5-1
CDR3 DNA: TGCGCCAGCAGCTTGGCAGGGGTTCCGGAAAACATTCAGTACTTC
CDR3 protein: CASSLAGVPENIQYF

clone size: -
J gene: TRBJ1-5
D gene: TRBD1
V gene: TRBV6-5
CDR3 DNA: TGTGCCAGCAGCCCCAATGGACAGGTTCATCAGCCCCAGCATTTT
CDR3 protein: CASSPNGQVHQPQHF

clone size: -
J gene: TRBJ1-3
D gene: TRBD1
V gene: TRBV6-6
CDR3 DNA: TGTGCCAGCAGTGTAACCGGGACAGGGAGTGGAAACACCATATATTTT
CDR3 protein: CASSVTGTGSGNTIYF

clone size: -
J gene: TRBJ1-3
D gene: TRBD1
V gene: TRBV5-6
CDR3 DNA: TGTGCCAGCAGCTTACTCTACAGGGGTGGAAACACCATATATTTT
CDR3 protein: CASSLLYRGGNTIYF

clone size: -
J gene: TRBJ1-2
D gene: TRBD1
V gene: TRBV6-5
CDR3 DNA: TGTGCCAGCAGTTACTCGAAGACAGGGGCTAACTATGGCTACACCTTC
CDR3 protein: CASSYSKTGANYGYTF

clone size: -
J gene: TRBJ1-1
D gene: -
V gene: TRBV6-5
CDR3 DNA: TGTGCCAGCAGTTACTCCCGGGGTGCGGGGACTGAAGCTTTCTTT
CDR3 protein: CASSYSRGAGTEAFF

clone size: -
J gene: TRBJ2-7
D gene: TRBD1
V gene: TRBV19
CDR3 DNA: TGTGCCAGTAGTATTAGGTCGACAGGGGGGGCCTACGAGCAGTACTTC
CDR3 protein: CASSIRSTGGAYEQYF

clone size: -
J gene: TRBJ2-5
D gene: TRBD2
V gene: TRBV10-3
CDR3 DNA: TGTGCCATCAGCAGAAACCAGGGGACTAGCGGAGAGACCCAGTACTTC
CDR3 protein: CAISRNQGTSGETQYF

clone size: -
J gene: TRBJ1-1
D gene: TRBD1
V gene: TRBV5-6
CDR3 DNA: TGTGCCAGCAGCACAGGGGATCCGAACACTGAAGCTTTCTTT
CDR3 protein: CASSTGDPNTEAFF

clone size: -
J gene: TRBJ2-2
D gene: TRBD1
V gene: TRBV6-5
CDR3 DNA: TGTGCCAGCAGTTACGTGGGACAGGGGACCGGGGAGCTGTTTTTT
CDR3 protein: CASSYVGQGTGELFF

clone size: -
J gene: TRBJ1-5
D gene: -
V gene: TRBV4-2
CDR3 DNA: TGTGCCAGCAGCCAAGGGGGGGGTCAGCCCCAGCATTTT
CDR3 protein: CASSQGGGQPQHF

clone size: -
J gene: TRBJ2-7
D gene: TRBD2
V gene: TRBV10-3
CDR3 DNA: TGTGCCATCAGCACCCGGGAGGGCGAGCAGTACTTC
CDR3 protein: CAISTREGEQYF

clone size: -
J gene: TRBJ2-2
D gene: -
V gene: TRBV19
CDR3 DNA: TGTGCCAGTAGTACGCCCGGGGGGCTAGCGTTAAGGACCGGGGAGCTGTTTTTT
CDR3 protein: CASSTPGGLALRTGELFF

clone size: -
J gene: TRBJ2-3
D gene: -
V gene: TRBV21-1
CDR3 DNA: TGTGCCAGCAGCGGAACCGGGACTAGCGTTATAGATACGCAGTATTTT
CDR3 protein: CASSGTGTSVIDTQYF

clone size: -
J gene: TRBJ1-4
D gene: -
V gene: TRBV11-1
CDR3 DNA: TGTGCCAGCAGCTTACAAGGGGGAGCTAATGAAAAACTGTTTTTT
CDR3 protein: CASSLQGGANEKLFF

clone size: -
J gene: TRBJ1-2
D gene: -
V gene: TRBV6-6
CDR3 DNA: TGTGCCAGCACCCTACCTCCAGGGGACTACACCTTC
CDR3 protein: CASTLPPGDYTF

clone size: few
J gene: TRBJ2-5
D gene: TRBD1
V gene: TRBV5-1
CDR3 DNA: TGCGCCAGCAGCTTGTATTTCCCCACAGGGGGCACAGAGACCCAGTACTTC
CDR3 protein: CASSLYFPTGGTETQYF

clone size: once
J gene: TRBJ2-7
D gene: TRBD1
V gene: TRBV7-6
CDR3 DNA: TGTGCCAGCAGCTGGGGCGGACAGGGAATCCTCTACGAGCAGTACTTC
CDR3 protein: CASSWGGQGILYEQYF

clone size: -
J gene: TRBJ1-1
D gene: TRBD1
V gene: TRBV4-1
CDR3 DNA: TGCGCCAGCAGCTTGACAGGGGGCGGGACTGAAGCTTTCTTT
CDR3 protein: CASSLTGGGTEAFF

clone size: -
J gene: TRBJ1-2
D gene: -
V gene: TRBV30
CDR3 DNA: TGTGCCTGGGGCAGGGGTAGGTATGGCTACACCTTC
CDR3 protein: CAWGRGRYGYTF

clone size: -
J gene: TRBJ2-1
D gene: -
V gene: TRBV4-2
CDR3 DNA: TGTGCCAGCAGCCAAGCGCGGGATTTTAGTGAGCAGTTCTTC
CDR3 protein: CASSQARDFSEQFF

clone size: -
J gene: TRBJ2-3
D gene: -
V gene: TRBV9
CDR3 DNA: TGTGCCAGCAGCGTAGAAGGAGCTAGCACAGATACGCAGTATTTT
CDR3 protein: CASSVEGASTDTQYF

clone size: -
J gene: TRBJ2-7
D gene: -
V gene: TRBV27
CDR3 DNA: TGTGCCAGCAGTTTGGAGGCGGGCTACGAGCAGTACTTC
CDR3 protein: CASSLEAGYEQYF